The present T cell receptor beta chain was sequenced within a study of T cells in Graves' hyperthyroidism and ophthalmopathy. This clonotype was found many times. Germline loops: CDR1 DFQATT, CDR2 SNEGSKA (reference sequence). With 1 base removed from V and 8 bases from J, the gap between germline ends came to 5 bases. The CDR3 covers 11 residues. RNA transcripts were the template for amplifying TCR beta CDR3 regions. Initially, a first-round RT-PCR of the TCR CDR3 employed the HTBI primer set. TCRdb ran MiXCR on the multiplex PCR reads and lists one entry per CDR3 protein. The sample includes fewer than 450,000 distinct CDR3 sequences, about 18% of them seen just once. Uncontrolled infections, other autoimmune diseases, pregnancy or lactation led to exclusion of patients. First hyperthyroidism diagnosis is when the blood sample was obtained, before any ophthalmopathy symptoms. PBMCs stemmed from over 7.5 ml fresh peripheral blood.

The genes are TRBV20-1 and TRBJ1-4; D remains ambiguous. The specimen was blood. This receptor was taken from a woman in her thirties with Graves' hyperthyroidism that later progressed to Graves' ophthalmopathy. The CDR3 DNA follows: TGCAGTGCTAGAGTGAGGGAAAAACTGTTTTTT. It encodes CSARVREKLFF.